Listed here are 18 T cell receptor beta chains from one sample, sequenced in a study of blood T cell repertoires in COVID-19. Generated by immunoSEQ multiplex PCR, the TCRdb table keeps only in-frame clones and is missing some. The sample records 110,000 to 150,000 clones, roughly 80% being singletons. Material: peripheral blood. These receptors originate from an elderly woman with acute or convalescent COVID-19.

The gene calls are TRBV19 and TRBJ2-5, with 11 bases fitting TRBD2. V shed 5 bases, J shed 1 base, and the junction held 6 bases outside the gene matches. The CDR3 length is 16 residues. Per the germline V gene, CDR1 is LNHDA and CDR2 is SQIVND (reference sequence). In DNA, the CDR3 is TGTGCCAGTAGTTCCCTAGCGGGGGGCCTCCAAGAGACCCAGTACTTC. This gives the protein CASSSLAGGLQETQYF.

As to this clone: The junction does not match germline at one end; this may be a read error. The CDR3 here is CSHKGVEVNAF. The CDR3 DNA is TGCAGTCATAAAGGGGTTGAGGTTAATGCTTTC. The chain couples TRBV20-1 to TRBJ1-2, with D possibly matching TRBD1 (5 bases). This CDR3 region has 11 residues. Germline V gene data show CDR1 as DFQATT and CDR2 as SNEGSKA (reference sequence).

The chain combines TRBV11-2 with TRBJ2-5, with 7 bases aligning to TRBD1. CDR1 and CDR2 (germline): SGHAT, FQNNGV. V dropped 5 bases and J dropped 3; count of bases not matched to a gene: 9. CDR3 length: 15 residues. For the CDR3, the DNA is TGTGCCAGCAGCACGAGGGGGACAGAGAAAGAGACCCAGTACTTC. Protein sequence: CASSTRGTEKETQYF.

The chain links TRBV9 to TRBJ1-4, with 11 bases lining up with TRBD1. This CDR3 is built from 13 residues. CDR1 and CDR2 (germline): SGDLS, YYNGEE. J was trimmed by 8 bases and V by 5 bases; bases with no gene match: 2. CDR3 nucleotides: TGTGCCAGCAGGGGACAGGGGGGAGAAAAACTGTTTTTT. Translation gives CASRGQGGEKLFF. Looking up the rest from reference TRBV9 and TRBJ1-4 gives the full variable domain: DSGVTQTPKHLITATGQRVTLRCSPRSGDLSVYWYQQSLDQGLQFLIQYYNGEERAKGNILERFSAQQFPDLHSELNLSSLELGDSALYFCASRGQGGEKLFFGSGTQLSVL.

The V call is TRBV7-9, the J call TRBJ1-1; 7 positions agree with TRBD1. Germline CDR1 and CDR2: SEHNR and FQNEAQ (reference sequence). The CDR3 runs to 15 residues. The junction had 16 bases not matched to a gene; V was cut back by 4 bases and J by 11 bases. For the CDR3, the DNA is TGTGCCAGCAGCTCCCACTTGACAGGGAGATTTTTGGCTTTCTTT. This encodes CASSSHLTGRFLAFF.

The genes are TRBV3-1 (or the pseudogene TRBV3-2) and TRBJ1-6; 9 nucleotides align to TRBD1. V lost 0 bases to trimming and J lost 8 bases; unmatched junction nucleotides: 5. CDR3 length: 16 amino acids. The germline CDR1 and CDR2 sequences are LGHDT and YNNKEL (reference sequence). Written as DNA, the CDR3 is TGTGCCAGCAGCCAAGAGCCCGACAGGGGGTATTCACCCCTCCACTTT. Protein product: CASSQEPDRGYSPLHF.

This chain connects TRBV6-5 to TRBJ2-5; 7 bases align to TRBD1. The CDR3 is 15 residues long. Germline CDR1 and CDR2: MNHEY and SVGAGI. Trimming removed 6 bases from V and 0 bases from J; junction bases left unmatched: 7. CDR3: CASRRGQGDQETQYF. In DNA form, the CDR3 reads TGTGCCAGCAGGAGGGGGCAGGGGGACCAAGAGACCCAGTACTTC.

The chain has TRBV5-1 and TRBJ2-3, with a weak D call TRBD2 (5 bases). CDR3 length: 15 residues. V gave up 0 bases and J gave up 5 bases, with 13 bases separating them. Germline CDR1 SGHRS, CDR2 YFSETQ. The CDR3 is CASSLADGVKDTQYF. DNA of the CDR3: TGCGCCAGCAGCTTGGCCGACGGGGTTAAAGATACGCAGTATTTT.

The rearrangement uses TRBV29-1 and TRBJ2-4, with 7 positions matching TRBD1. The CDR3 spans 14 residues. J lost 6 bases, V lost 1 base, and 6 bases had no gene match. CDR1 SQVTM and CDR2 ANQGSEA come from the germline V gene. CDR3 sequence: CSVEAQGQRNIQYF. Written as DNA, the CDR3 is TGCAGCGTTGAAGCCCAGGGACAGCGAAACATTCAGTACTTC.

The CDR3 sequence is CASSLAADAYGYTF. The CDR3 nucleotides are TGCGCCAGCAGCTTGGCGGCGGATGCTTATGGCTACACCTTC. The chain carries TRBV5-1 and TRBJ1-2; D ambiguous. This CDR3 spans 14 amino acids. With 0 bases removed from V and 5 bases from J, the gap between germline ends came to 11 bases. The germline gives CDR1 SGHRS, CDR2 YFSETQ.

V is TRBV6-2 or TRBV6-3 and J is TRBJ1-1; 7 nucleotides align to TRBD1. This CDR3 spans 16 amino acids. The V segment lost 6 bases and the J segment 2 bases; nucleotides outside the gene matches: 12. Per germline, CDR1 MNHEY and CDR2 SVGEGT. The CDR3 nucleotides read TGTGCCAGCAGCGTCGACAGGGAAGGGTTTAACACTGAAGCTTTCTTT. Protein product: CASSVDREGFNTEAFF.

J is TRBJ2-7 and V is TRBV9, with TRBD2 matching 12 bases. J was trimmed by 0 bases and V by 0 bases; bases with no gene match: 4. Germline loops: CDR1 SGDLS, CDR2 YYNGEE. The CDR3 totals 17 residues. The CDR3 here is CASSVGLAGASSYEQYF. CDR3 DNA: TGTGCCAGCAGCGTAGGACTAGCGGGGGCCAGCTCCTACGAGCAGTACTTC.

The CDR3: CASSVTGFSYNEQFF. CDR3 coding DNA: TGTGCCAGTAGTGTTACAGGATTCTCCTACAATGAGCAGTTCTTC. The rearrangement uses TRBV19 and TRBJ2-1; tentative D call: TRBD1 (5 bases). The CDR3 totals 15 residues. V dropped 5 bases and J dropped 0 bases, with 11 bases sitting between them. In germline, CDR1 is LNHDA, CDR2 SQIVND (reference sequence).

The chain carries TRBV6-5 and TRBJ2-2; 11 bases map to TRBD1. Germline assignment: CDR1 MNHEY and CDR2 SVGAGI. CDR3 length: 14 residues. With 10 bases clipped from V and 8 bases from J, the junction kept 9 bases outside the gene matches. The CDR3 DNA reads TGTGCCACCCAGTGGGACAGGGGGTCGGGGGAGCTGTTTTTT. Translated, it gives CATQWDRGSGELFF.

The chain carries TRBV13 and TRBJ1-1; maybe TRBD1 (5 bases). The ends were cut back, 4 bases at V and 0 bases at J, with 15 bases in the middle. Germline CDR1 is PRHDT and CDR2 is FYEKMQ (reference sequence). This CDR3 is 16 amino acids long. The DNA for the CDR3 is TGTGCCAGCAGCTCTGTAGACAGAAGCATGAACACTGAAGCTTTCTTT. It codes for CASSSVDRSMNTEAFF.

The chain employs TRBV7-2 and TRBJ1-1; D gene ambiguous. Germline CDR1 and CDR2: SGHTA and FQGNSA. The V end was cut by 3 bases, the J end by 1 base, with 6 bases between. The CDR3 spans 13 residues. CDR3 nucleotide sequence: TGTGCCAGCAGCTTCCAGAAGAACACTGAAGCTTTCTTT. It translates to CASSFQKNTEAFF.

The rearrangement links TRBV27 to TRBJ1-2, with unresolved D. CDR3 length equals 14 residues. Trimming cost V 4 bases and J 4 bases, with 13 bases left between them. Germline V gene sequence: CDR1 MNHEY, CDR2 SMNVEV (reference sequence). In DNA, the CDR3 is TGTGCCAGCAGTTGGGGAGCAGGAGCCTATGGCTACACCTTC. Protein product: CASSWGAGAYGYTF.

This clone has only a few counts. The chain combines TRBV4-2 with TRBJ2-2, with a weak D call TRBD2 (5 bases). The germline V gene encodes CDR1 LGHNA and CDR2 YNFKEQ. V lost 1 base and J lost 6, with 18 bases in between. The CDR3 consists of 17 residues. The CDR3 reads CASSQGLIEAGAGELFF. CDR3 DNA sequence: TGTGCCAGCAGCCAAGGGCTGATTGAGGCGGGCGCCGGGGAGCTGTTTTTT.